The next 3 T cell receptor beta chains were all read from a single sample in a study of cytomegalovirus exposure and HLA in healthy donors. The PCR made use of 60 Vbeta and 13 Jbeta primers. Using immunoSEQ multiplex PCR, the repertoire was profiled, and TCRdb retains in-frame clones only, with some absent. The sample has about 200,000 clones, around three quarters seen once; the top ten hold 14%. Material: PBMCs. Receptor source: a woman aged 25 to 39 in good health and CMV-seropositive.

This clone was seen more than once but under ten times. The chain joins TRBV19 to TRBJ1-2; TRBD1 matches 7 bases. The CDR3 has 15 amino acids. V lost 4 bases and J lost 5; bases outside the gene matches: 10. Per germline, CDR1 LNHDA and CDR2 SQIVND (reference sequence). CDR3: CASSTIWTGDYGYTF. The CDR3, as DNA: TGTGCCAGTAGTACCATTTGGACAGGAGATTATGGCTACACCTTC.

The chain combines TRBV5-1 with TRBJ2-3; TRBD1 is a possible D gene (5 bases). The CDR3 is made up of 13 amino acids. The ends were cut back, 2 bases at V and 4 bases at J, with 8 bases in the middle. The germline CDR1 and CDR2 sequences are SGHRS and YFSETQ. DNA of the CDR3: TGCGCCAGCAGCTTAAAACAGGCAGATACGCAGTATTTT. Its protein is CASSLKQADTQYF.

This sequence joins TRBV4-1 and TRBJ2-1, with 15 bases that match TRBD2. Trimming cost V 3 bases and J 6 bases; bases outside gene matches: 12. Germline lookup yields CDR1 MGHRA and CDR2 YSYEKL. The CDR3 spans 19 residues. CDR3 DNA: TGCGCCAGCAGCCATCCGGGACTAGCGGGAGGCCCCGAGGGCAATGAGCAGTTCTTC. This codes for CASSHPGLAGGPEGNEQFF.